Sequencing of this T cell receptor (beta chain) was carried out in a study of T cell responses to AZD1222 COVID-19 vaccine. The study, taken as a whole, reports: Nearly half of spike-specific TCRs reportedly go after variant regions that carry no mutations. Sampling that yielded the repertoires occurred only after the peak T cell response. Donors were chiefly white British, with a greater number of females, and clonal diversity was perhaps underestimated.

The length of the CDR3 is 14 residues. V was shortened by 0 bases and J by 6 bases, with 12 bases between the two germline ends. Germline-derived CDR1 and CDR2 are SGHRS and YFSETQ. With regard to this clone: What it binds is unknown.

Sequencing used immunoSEQ multiplex PCR; TCRdb keeps in-frame clones, though not all of them. The sample holds roughly 140,000 clones, more than 70% seen once. Second-dose schedules of about 4 or about 12 weeks were combined. The chain is built from TRBV5-1 and TRBJ1-2; D gene ambiguous. This TCR was recovered from an adult who received the AZD1222 COVID-19 vaccine. The material was peripheral blood, obtained 28 days after the second AZD1222 dose. The CDR3 loop is CASSLAGPGDGYTF. Written as DNA, the CDR3 is TGCGCCAGCAGCTTGGCAGGACCGGGCGATGGCTACACCTTC.